One sample yielded the 26 T cell receptor beta chains listed below, sequenced in a study of T cell repertoires in cytomegalovirus infection. TCRdb analysed the reads with MiXCR anew, one entry per CDR3 protein. Of about 70,000 distinct CDR3 sequences listed, 20% to 25% were seen once; the top ten hold approximately 68%. Their antigens are not known. Sample: CD8+ T cells from cultured PBMCs, taken from culture after CMV antigen stimulation. The receptor source for this set is a human donor in good health (CMV status not recorded). Some clones in this sample may be carry-over from other donors' samples.

The J gene is TRBJ2-1, the V gene TRBV12-3 or TRBV12-4, with 10 nucleotides matching TRBD2. The ends lost 5 bases at V and 8 bases at J; junction bases unmatched: 6. The CDR3 is 14 residues long. CDR3 nucleotide sequence: TGTGCCAGCAGTAGCGGGGGGGCCTTCGATGAGCAGTTCTTC. This sequence encodes CASSSGGAFDEQFF.

This clonotype was picked up many times. The chain employs TRBV4-1 and TRBJ2-3; TRBD2 might be the D (6 bases). Germline V gene data show CDR1 as MGHRA and CDR2 as YSYEKL. CDR3 length: 18 amino acids. The germline V and J ends were trimmed by 0 bases and 0 bases, with 16 bases remaining between them. The CDR3 protein is CASSQEIGGILSTDTQYF. CDR3 coding DNA: TGCGCCAGCAGCCAAGAAATCGGGGGAATTCTTAGCACAGATACGCAGTATTTT.

This clonotype was counted between two and nine times. The J gene is TRBJ2-2, the V gene TRBV12-3 or TRBV12-4; no firm D call. Trimming removed 4 bases from V and 5 bases from J, with 5 bases in between. CDR3 length equals 12 residues. The CDR3 protein is CASSYLTGELFF. DNA for the CDR3: TGTGCCAGCAGTTACCTAACCGGGGAGCTGTTTTTT.

This clonotype was seen a handful of times. CDR3 bases: TGTGCCAGCAGTTATCACAGGGGGAATGGCTATGGCTACACCTTC. Translating gives CASSYHRGNGYGYTF. The gene calls are TRBV6-5 and TRBJ1-2; 8 bases are shared with TRBD1. This CDR3 contains 15 residues. Germline-derived CDR1 and CDR2 are MNHEY and SVGAGI. V trimming: 3 bases; J trimming: 4 bases; junction bases outside the gene matches: 7.

In its sample, this clonotype was seen a few times. The chain is built from TRBV19 and TRBJ2-2, with unresolved D. The length of the CDR3 is 15 residues. Germline V gene lookup returns CDR1 LNHDA and CDR2 SQIVND (reference sequence). V lost 3 bases and J lost 2, with 10 bases in between. The CDR3 protein is CASSILRFNTGELFF. DNA of the CDR3: TGTGCCAGTAGTATTCTCCGCTTTAACACCGGGGAGCTGTTTTTT.

Regarding this clonotype: Because it lacks the conserved phenylalanine or tryptophan at the end, this CDR3 is likely a read error. No DNA is shown, since the ends of the CDR3 on it are uncertain; the CDR3 is the one TCRdb lists. J is TRBJ1-2 and V is TRBV12-5; the table's D call, TRBD1, has no DNA check behind it. Germline V gene lookup returns CDR1 LGHNT and CDR2 FRNRAP. The CDR3 length equals 14 residues, ends included. Here the CDR3 reads CASGVTPGTEGYEI.

This chain connects TRBV7-8 to TRBJ2-5; 8 bases line up with TRBD1. Trimming at V came to 3 bases and at J to 4 bases, leaving 7 bases not matched to a gene. CDR3 size: 15 residues. Germline assignment: CDR1 SGHVS and CDR2 FQNEAQ. CDR3 in DNA: TGTGCCAGCAGCTTCACCGGACAGGGAGGAGAGACCCAGTACTTC. Encoded protein: CASSFTGQGGETQYF. The entire variable domain, with the rest obtained from reference TRBV7-8 and TRBJ2-5, is as follows: GAGVSQSPRYKVAKRGQDVALRCDPISGHVSLFWYQQALGQGPEFLTYFQNEAQLDKSGLPSDRFFAERPEGSVSTLKIQRTQQEDSAVYLCASSFTGQGGETQYFGPGTRLLVL.

The table lists this clonotype with many counts. CDR3 in amino acids: CASSLGGQGSSPLHF. Written as DNA, the CDR3 is TGTGCCAGCAGTTTAGGGGGACAAGGCTCTTCACCCCTCCACTTT. The rearrangement links TRBV12-3 or TRBV12-4 to TRBJ1-6; D is possibly TRBD1 (6 bases). V dropped 1 base and J dropped 9 bases, with 13 bases sitting between them. The CDR3 spans 15 residues.

The CDR3 DNA sequence: TGCGCCAGCAGCCAAGGCTTCCCGCCTACCCCTAACTATGGCTACACCTTC. Translation gives CASSQGFPPTPNYGYTF. V usage is TRBV4-1 and J usage is TRBJ1-2, with no clear D. V was shortened by 1 base and J by 0 bases, with 15 bases between the two germline ends. CDR3 size: 17 residues. From germline, CDR1 is MGHRA and CDR2 YSYEKL.

The table lists this clonotype with a few counts. The chain employs TRBV12-5 and TRBJ2-2; 7 bases are a match to TRBD1. CDR3 length: 15 amino acids. The ends lost 5 bases at V and 6 bases at J; junction bases unmatched: 9. The germline V gene has CDR1 LGHNT and CDR2 FRNRAP. The CDR3 is CASGLPGQYSGELFF. DNA for the CDR3: TGTGCTAGTGGTCTCCCGGGACAGTACTCCGGGGAGCTGTTTTTT.

The table lists this clonotype with a few counts. The rearrangement uses TRBV7-9 and TRBJ1-2; 7 positions match TRBD1. The CDR3 is made up of 14 amino acids. Germline V gene sequence: CDR1 SEHNR, CDR2 FQNEAQ (reference sequence). The V gene end was trimmed by 2 bases and the J gene end by 8 bases; junction bases not matched to a gene: 8. CDR3 sequence: CASSLPSTGSGYTF. The CDR3 bases are TGTGCCAGCAGCTTACCCTCGACAGGGTCAGGCTACACCTTC.

The gene calls are TRBV11-2 and TRBJ2-1; 9 bases align to TRBD1. J gave up 2 bases and V 2 bases, and 4 bases lay outside the gene matches. This CDR3 contains 16 residues. Germline V gene lookup returns CDR1 SGHAT and CDR2 FQNNGV. The CDR3, as DNA: TGTGCCAGCAGCTTAAGGGACAGGGCACCCTACAATGAGCAGTTCTTC. Protein product: CASSLRDRAPYNEQFF. Full variable domain (rest looked up from reference TRBV11-2 and TRBJ2-1): EAGVAQSPRYKIIEKRQSVAFWCNPISGHATLYWYQQILGQGPKLLIQFQNNGVVDDSQLPKDRFSAERLKGVDSTLKIQPAKLEDSAVYLCASSLRDRAPYNEQFFGPGTRLTVL.

This chain uses TRBV12-3 or TRBV12-4 with TRBJ1-1; unclear D gene. The CDR3 consists of 16 residues. Trimming left V 3 bases short and J 3 bases short, with 17 bases between. CDR3 nucleotides: TGTGCCAGCAGTTTTTTTATCGGGGTTGGGGACACTGAAGCTTTCTTT. The encoded protein is CASSFFIGVGDTEAFF.

Ten or more counts support this clonotype. This chain links TRBV4-1 with TRBJ1-4; TRBD1 aligns across 9 bases. Germline V lookup: CDR1 MGHRA, CDR2 YSYEKL. V trimming: 1 base; J trimming: 5 bases; junction bases outside the gene matches: 8. This CDR3 is 17 amino acids long. In nucleotides, the CDR3 is TGCGCCAGCAGCCAAGGCGATTTGGGACAGGGAAATGAAAAACTGTTTTTT. Translated: CASSQGDLGQGNEKLFF.

V usage is TRBV12-3 or TRBV12-4 and J usage is TRBJ2-7, with D perhaps TRBD2 (6 bases). This CDR3 comprises 14 residues. Trimming took 3 bases from V and 3 from J, leaving 12 bases between them. The CDR3 is CASSFGGFDYEQYF. CDR3 nucleotide sequence: TGTGCCAGCAGTTTTGGGGGGTTCGACTACGAGCAGTACTTC.

The chain couples TRBV7-2 to TRBJ2-7; no firm D call. The V and J ends lost 5 bases and 2 bases respectively, with 13 bases between them. Germline V gene lookup returns CDR1 SGHTA and CDR2 FQGNSA. This CDR3 comprises 14 residues. For the CDR3, the DNA is TGTGCCAGCAGCCGTTCCGACGGACCCTACGAGCAGTACTTC. Its translation is CASSRSDGPYEQYF.

This clonotype has a handful of counts. This chain links TRBV6-2 or TRBV6-3 with TRBJ2-2; tentatively, D is TRBD1 (6 bases). With 4 bases removed from V and 5 bases from J, the gap between germline ends came to 17 bases. CDR1 and CDR2 (germline): MNHEY, SVGEGT. This CDR3 is 16 amino acids long. CDR3 amino acids: CASSSSRTVLTGELFF. The DNA of the CDR3 is TGTGCCAGCAGTTCCTCCCGGACAGTTTTGACCGGGGAGCTGTTTTTT.

This clonotype was counted a few times. This CDR3 is CASSLPGDREAFF. Here the CDR3 DNA reads TGTGCCAGCAGTTTACCCGGGGACAGGGAAGCTTTCTTT. The chain uses TRBV27 and TRBJ1-1; 8 bases map to TRBD1. The CDR3 covers 13 residues. The trim removed 2 bases at V and 8 bases at J, leaving 4 bases unmatched. Per germline, CDR1 MNHEY and CDR2 SMNVEV (reference sequence).

Only a few counts were recorded for this clonotype. The chain employs TRBV7-9 and TRBJ2-7; 8 bases align to TRBD1. The V and J ends lost 4 bases and 1 base, in that order; junction bases with no gene match: 12. Germline values: CDR1 SEHNR, CDR2 FQNEAQ (reference sequence). The CDR3 contains 17 residues. The CDR3 DNA follows: TGTGCCAGCAGCTCGGAATTCCAGGGGGCAAATTCCTACGAGCAGTACTTC. Encoded protein: CASSSEFQGANSYEQYF.

The CDR3 DNA reads as TGTGCCAGCCTCCTCGGACCGGGGACGCTAGCCAAAAACATTCAGTACTTC. Amino acids: CASLLGPGTLAKNIQYF. The V call is TRBV6-2 or TRBV6-3, the J call TRBJ2-4; D could derive from TRBD1 or TRBD2 (5 bases each). This CDR3 region has 17 residues. The germline V and J ends were trimmed by 8 bases and 0 bases, with 20 bases remaining between them. Looked up from germline, CDR1 is MNHEY and CDR2 is SVGEGT.

This clonotype was seen more than once but under ten times. The chain combines TRBV7-2 with TRBJ2-1; 9 nucleotides match TRBD2. CDR1 and CDR2 from the germline V gene are SGHTA and FQGNSA. The J segment lost 2 bases and the V segment lost 7 bases, leaving 0 bases of the junction unmatched. The CDR3 consists of 13 residues. CDR3 DNA: TGTGCCAGCATAGCGGGGGCCTACAATGAGCAGTTCTTC. This translates into CASIAGAYNEQFF.

The chain employs TRBV6-1 and TRBJ2-3, with D perhaps given as TRBD1 or TRBD2 (6 bases each). This CDR3 is built from 14 residues. Germline values: CDR1 MNHNS, CDR2 SASEGT. With 8 bases removed from V and 4 bases from J, the gap between germline ends came to 16 bases. The DNA for the CDR3 is TGTGCCAGCTCTCAGAGGGGGGCCCCAGATACGCAGTATTTT. Translation gives CASSQRGAPDTQYF.

V gene TRBV11-2 combines with J gene TRBJ2-1, with unresolved D. Trimming stripped 5 bases from V and 2 bases from J, with 7 bases between. There are 13 residues in the CDR3. The germline V gene has CDR1 SGHAT and CDR2 FQNNGV. DNA of the CDR3: TGTGCCAGCAGCCCCACCACCTACAATGAGCAGTTCTTC. Translating gives CASSPTTYNEQFF.

A few counts support this clonotype. The genes are TRBV4-3 and TRBJ2-1, with D maybe TRBD2 (6 bases). This CDR3 contains 15 residues. In germline, CDR1 is LGHNA, CDR2 YSLEER. Between the trimmed V and J ends, which lost 4 bases and 5 bases, there was a span of 15 bases. DNA of the CDR3: TGCGCCAGCAGCCGAGGCTCGGGACTCAACAATGAGCAGTTCTTC. This encodes CASSRGSGLNNEQFF.

The chain recombines TRBV5-8 with TRBJ1-6; a weak D match, TRBD1 (6 bases). Germline lookup yields CDR1 SGHTS and CDR2 YDEGEE. The CDR3 sequence is 17 residues long. The V end was cut by 5 bases, the J end by 0 bases, with 15 bases between. The CDR3 reads CASSFDRDNSYNSPLHF. The CDR3, as DNA: TGTGCCAGCAGTTTCGACCGGGACAACTCCTATAATTCACCCCTCCACTTT.

This clonotype has more than one count but fewer than ten. J is TRBJ1-2 and V is TRBV12-3 or TRBV12-4, with a possible D match to TRBD1 (6 bases). CDR3 length equals 13 residues. Trimming took 6 bases from V and 4 from J, leaving 12 bases between them. The chain's CDR3 is CASRKQGLYGYTF. For the CDR3, the DNA is TGTGCCAGCAGAAAACAGGGACTCTATGGCTACACCTTC.